These 17 T cell receptor beta chains share one sample of origin, sequenced in a study of shared clonotypes between healthy human individuals. The table came from immunoSEQ multiplex PCR; TCRdb's copy has only in-frame clones and leaves some out. The profile shows roughly 1,600,000 clones, about 98.5% of them singletons. The sequenced material came from naive CD4+ T cells sorted from blood. Subset denoted: CD45RA+ positively selected. The receptors were sampled from a man under 40 in good health.

The V gene is TRBV7-8, the J gene TRBJ2-7; no clear D gene. Trimming took off 1 base at V and 5 bases at J, with 12 bases between the two ends. This CDR3 spans 14 amino acids. CDR1 and CDR2 (germline): SGHVS, FQNEAQ. The DNA for the CDR3 is TGTGCCAGCAGCTTAGAAGGTGTGCGACACGAGCAGTACTTC. This translates into CASSLEGVRHEQYF.

This chain links TRBV7-9 with TRBJ2-1; D is possibly TRBD1 or TRBD2 (5 bases each). CDR1 is SEHNR and CDR2 is FQNEAQ in the germline V gene (reference sequence). Trimming pared 5 bases from V and 8 bases from J, leaving 10 bases between. The CDR3 runs to 12 residues. The CDR3 region has the DNA TGTGCCAGCAGCCGGGGCTCGGATGAGCAGTTCTTC. Protein: CASSRGSDEQFF.

The gene calls are TRBV7-8 and TRBJ2-5; D unclear. With 1 base removed from V and 2 bases from J, the gap between germline ends came to 20 bases. CDR3 size: 18 residues. CDR1 and CDR2 (germline): SGHVS, FQNEAQ. The CDR3 sequence is CASSLVGRSTRIQETQYF. CDR3 DNA: TGTGCCAGCAGCTTAGTAGGCAGATCAACGAGAATACAAGAGACCCAGTACTTC.

The rearrangement joins TRBV28 to TRBJ1-4; no definite D call. The length of the CDR3 is 14 residues. The V gene lost 6 bases and the J gene lost 5 bases, with 13 bases spanning the gap. The V gene's germline CDR1 is MDHEN and CDR2 SYDVKM. The CDR3 here is CASRPRTGNEKLFF. DNA of the CDR3: TGTGCCAGCAGGCCCAGGACGGGGAATGAAAAACTGTTTTTT.

This sequence joins TRBV6-6 and TRBJ2-7; D might be TRBD1 (5 bases). CDR3 length: 14 amino acids. V shed 2 bases and J shed 3 bases, with 11 bases lying between them. CDR1 MNHNY and CDR2 SVGAGI come from the germline V gene (reference sequence). The CDR3 is CASSYPDSFYEQYF. CDR3 nucleotide sequence: TGTGCCAGCAGTTACCCCGACAGTTTCTACGAGCAGTACTTC.

Concerning this clone: This sample includes further DNA sequences coding for the same CDR3. The gene calls are TRBV7-7 and TRBJ2-2; unclear D gene. CDR1 and CDR2 from the germline V gene are SSHAT and FNYEAQ (reference sequence). Trimming removed 1 base at V and 5 bases at J, with 5 bases between. CDR3 length: 13 residues. DNA for the CDR3: TGTGCCAGCAGCTTAGGGGCAACCGGGGAGCTGTTTTTT. Translated, it gives CASSLGATGELFF.

This chain uses TRBV30 with TRBJ2-3; no definite D call. The length of the CDR3 is 13 residues. V dropped 1 base and J dropped 2 bases, with 7 bases sitting between them. Germline-derived CDR1 and CDR2 are GTSNPN and SVGIG (reference sequence). The CDR3 DNA reads as TGTGCCTGGAGTGGGACGTTCACAGATACGCAGTATTTT. As protein: CAWSGTFTDTQYF.

The genes are TRBV4-3 and TRBJ2-1; 8 positions agree with TRBD2. V shed 0 bases and J 7 bases; nucleotides not matched to a gene: 8. The CDR3 spans 16 residues. CDR1 is LGHNA, CDR2 YSLEER, per germline. In DNA, the CDR3 is TGCGCCAGCAGCCAAGATCCACGCGGGAGGAGGAATGAGCAGTTCTTC. Protein sequence: CASSQDPRGRRNEQFF.

This clone was picked up one time. This sequence joins TRBV7-9 and TRBJ2-1; 10 nucleotides match TRBD2. CDR3 size: 17 residues. CDR1 and CDR2 (germline): SEHNR, FQNEAQ (reference sequence). The V gene end was trimmed by 2 bases and the J gene end by 3 bases; junction bases not matched to a gene: 7. CDR3 nucleotide sequence: TGTGCCAGCAGCTTAACGAGAGCGGGAGGGGTCTACAATGAGCAGTTCTTC. It specifies CASSLTRAGGVYNEQFF.

The gene calls are TRBV7-8 and TRBJ1-5; no definite D call. Germline V gives CDR1 SGHVS, CDR2 FQNEAQ. The CDR3 sequence is 17 residues long. Trimming stripped 2 bases from V and 5 bases from J, with 19 bases between. The CDR3, as DNA: TGTGCCAGCAGCTTATCCCAGGTGCAGGTCATCCATCAGCCCCAGCATTTT. Encoded protein: CASSLSQVQVIHQPQHF.

This clone has just one count. V usage is TRBV11-2 and J usage is TRBJ2-3, with 8 nucleotides matching TRBD2. The germline gives CDR1 SGHAT, CDR2 FQNNGV. V shed 5 bases and J 6 bases; nucleotides not matched to a gene: 13. The CDR3 spans 16 residues. CDR3 sequence reads: CASSPGTRRVHDTQYF. In DNA, the CDR3 is TGTGCCAGCAGCCCCGGGACTAGGAGAGTACATGATACGCAGTATTTT. Full variable domain (missing parts from reference TRBV11-2 and TRBJ2-3): EAGVAQSPRYKIIEKRQSVAFWCNPISGHATLYWYQQILGQGPKLLIQFQNNGVVDDSQLPKDRFSAERLKGVDSTLKIQPAKLEDSAVYLCASSPGTRRVHDTQYFGPGTRLTVL.

This clone was recorded a few times. This CDR3 is also generated by other DNA sequences in the sample. V usage is TRBV2 and J usage is TRBJ1-5; 9 bases are a match to TRBD1. V was clipped by 6 bases and J by 6 bases; unmatched bases: 6. Germline loops: CDR1 SNHLY, CDR2 FYNNEI. CDR3 length: 14 amino acids. DNA of the CDR3: TGTGCCAGCAGCACACAGGGGGCCGGTCAGCCCCAGCATTTT. Translation gives CASSTQGAGQPQHF. The whole variable domain, remainder taken from reference TRBV2 and TRBJ1-5, is EPEVTQTPSHQVTQMGQEVILRCVPISNHLYFYWYRQILGQKVEFLVSFYNNEISEKSEIFDDQFSVERPDGSNFTLKIRSTKLEDSAMYFCASSTQGAGQPQHFGDGTRLSIL.

The genes are TRBV6-1 and TRBJ2-7; tentative D call: TRBD2 (5 bases). V shed 2 bases and J shed 0 bases, with 8 bases lying between them. Germline CDR1 is MNHNS and CDR2 is SASEGT. There are 14 residues in the CDR3. CDR3: CASSEIGISYEQYF. The CDR3 DNA reads as TGTGCCAGCAGTGAAATCGGGATCTCCTACGAGCAGTACTTC.

In DNA, the CDR3 is TGTGCCATCAGTGGACTAGCGGGAAAGGGCTCCTACGAGCAGTACTTC. It yields the protein CAISGLAGKGSYEQYF. V usage is TRBV10-3 and J usage is TRBJ2-7, with TRBD2 identical over 11 bases. CDR3 size: 16 residues. The ends lost 4 bases at V and 0 bases at J; junction bases unmatched: 5. CDR1 and CDR2 (germline): ENHRY, SYGVKD.

The chain couples TRBV29-1 to TRBJ1-2, with TRBD1 as a possible D gene (6 bases). Trimming took 0 bases from V and 4 from J, leaving 12 bases between them. Germline CDR1 is SQVTM and CDR2 is ANQGSEA. The CDR3 length is 14 residues. CDR3: CSVEEGGQVYGYTF. The CDR3, as DNA: TGCAGCGTTGAAGAGGGGGGCCAGGTCTATGGCTACACCTTC. Based on the CDR3 plus reference TRBV29-1 and TRBJ1-2, the full variable domain is SAVISQKPSRDICQRGTSLTIQCQVDSQVTMMFWYRQQPGQSLTLIATANQGSEATYESGFVIDKFPISRPNLTFSTLTVSNMSPEDSSIYLCSVEEGGQVYGYTFGSGTRLTVV.

The chain employs TRBV28 and TRBJ1-2; TRBD1 matches 8 bases. V shed 6 bases and J 5 bases; nucleotides not matched to a gene: 2. The CDR3 loop spans 12 amino acids. Germline V gene sequence: CDR1 MDHEN, CDR2 SYDVKM. CDR3 amino acids: CASRQGAYGYTF. The CDR3, as DNA: TGTGCCAGCAGGCAGGGGGCTTATGGCTACACCTTC.

The chain has TRBV2 and TRBJ2-2, with TRBD1 identical over 10 bases. Trimming cost V 6 bases and J 7 bases; bases outside gene matches: 8. The CDR3 totals 15 residues. Germline CDR1 SNHLY, CDR2 FYNNEI. The CDR3 loop reads CASRGTGARGGELFF. CDR3 in DNA: TGTGCCAGCAGAGGGACAGGGGCCCGTGGCGGGGAGCTGTTTTTT.